What follows are 22 T cell receptor beta chains derived from one specimen sequenced in a study of blood T cell repertoires in COVID-19. Assay: immunoSEQ multiplex PCR; the TCRdb copy retains only in-frame clones and omits some. The table records fewer than 200,000 clones, roughly 87% of them present only once. Specimen: peripheral blood. The receptors derive from a woman aged 60-75 years who had recovered from COVID-19.

The J gene is TRBJ2-1, the V gene TRBV18; 8 bases align to TRBD2. With V trimmed by 0 bases and J by 8 bases, 12 bases remained unmatched. The CDR3 runs 17 residues. Germline assignment: CDR1 KGHSH and CDR2 LQKENI. The CDR3 reads CASSPPQGRGDFDEQFF. CDR3 sequence (DNA): TGTGCCAGCTCACCACCCCAAGGGCGGGGGGATTTCGATGAGCAGTTCTTC.

The CDR3 is CASSLDPGGEEQYF. The DNA of the CDR3 is TGTGCCAGCAGCTTAGATCCGGGGGGGGAAGAGCAGTACTTC. The J gene is TRBJ2-7, the V gene TRBV7-6, with TRBD2 matching 8 bases. Looked up from germline, CDR1 is SGHVS and CDR2 is FNYEAQ. V shed 1 base, J shed 7 bases, and the junction held 6 bases outside the gene matches. There are 14 residues in the CDR3.

The chain uses TRBV4-1 and TRBJ2-1; D is perhaps TRBD1 (6 bases). Germline V CDR1 and CDR2: MGHRA, YSYEKL. The V end lost 5 bases, the J end lost 2 bases, and 7 bases lay between the germline ends. The CDR3 covers 13 residues. The CDR3 DNA sequence: TGCGCCAGCAGCGCAGGGGCCTACAATGAGCAGTTCTTC. This codes for CASSAGAYNEQFF.

The chain carries TRBV27 and TRBJ2-1; D is perhaps TRBD2 (6 bases). CDR3 size: 15 residues. Trimming took off 3 bases at V and 9 bases at J, with 18 bases between the two ends. The germline V gene has CDR1 MNHEY and CDR2 SMNVEV (reference sequence). The CDR3 DNA sequence: TGTGCCAGCAGTTTTCTAGGGAGGCTGAAAGGTGAGCAGTTCTTC. Translating gives CASSFLGRLKGEQFF.

This rearrangement joins TRBV5-1 to TRBJ2-1; the match to TRBD1 covers 7 bases. The V segment lost 0 bases and the J segment 6 bases; nucleotides outside the gene matches: 6. The CDR3 runs to 15 residues. Germline V lookup: CDR1 SGHRS, CDR2 YFSETQ. CDR3 in amino acids: CASSLDVTGSNEQFF. DNA of the CDR3: TGCGCCAGCAGCTTGGACGTGACAGGGTCCAATGAGCAGTTCTTC. The full variable domain, completed using reference TRBV5-1 and TRBJ2-1, is KAGVTQTPRYLIKTRGQQVTLSCSPISGHRSVSWYQQTPGQGLQFLFEYFSETQRNKGNFPGRFSGRQFSNSRSEMNVSTLELGDSALYLCASSLDVTGSNEQFFGPGTRLTVL.

The V call is TRBV1, the J call TRBJ2-7; the tabulated D call, TRBD2, remains unverified against the DNA. TRBV1 is marked as a pseudogene. The CDR3 sequence is 19 residues long. The CDR3 protein is CTSSQTSSPAGGPSYEQYF. CDR3 in DNA: TGCACCAGCAGCCAAACCAGCTCGCCAGCGGGGGGACCTTCCTACGAGCAGTACTTC.

The chain joins TRBV27 to TRBJ1-3; D gene uncertain. Trimming took off 2 bases at V and 2 bases at J, with 10 bases between the two ends. Germline V gives CDR1 MNHEY, CDR2 SMNVEV (reference sequence). This CDR3 region has 15 residues. CDR3: CASSLMGSAGNTIYF. In nucleotides, the CDR3 is TGTGCCAGCAGTTTAATGGGCAGTGCTGGAAACACCATATATTTT.

The chain recombines TRBV7-9 with TRBJ1-2; D remains unclear. Trimming removed 1 base at V and 3 bases at J, with 9 bases between. The germline V gene has CDR1 SEHNR and CDR2 FQNEAQ (reference sequence). This CDR3 spans 14 amino acids. CDR3 in amino acids: CASSLVSYDYGYTF. CDR3 in DNA: TGTGCCAGCAGCTTAGTTTCCTATGACTATGGCTACACCTTC.

This clone was observed once. The rearrangement links TRBV7-8 to TRBJ2-3; 8 bases are shared with TRBD1. This CDR3 is 15 amino acids long. Looked up from germline, CDR1 is SGHVS and CDR2 is FQNEAQ. V lost 2 bases and J lost 1; bases outside the gene matches: 2. The CDR3, as DNA: TGTGCCAGCAGCTTACAGGGGGCAGGCACAGATACGCAGTATTTT. As protein: CASSLQGAGTDTQYF.

This sequence joins TRBV7-2 and TRBJ1-3, with D unresolved. This CDR3 has 14 residues. V lost 3 bases, J lost 3 bases, and 9 bases lay in between. Germline CDR1 SGHTA, CDR2 FQGNSA. CDR3 nucleotide sequence: TGTGCCAGCAGCTTTCGGTTGAGTGGAAACACCATATATTTT. It encodes CASSFRLSGNTIYF.

There are a few counts of this clone. The rearrangement uses TRBV11-2 and TRBJ1-1, with TRBD1 matching over 8 bases. CDR3 size: 12 residues. The J segment lost 6 bases and the V segment lost 6 bases, leaving 3 bases of the junction unmatched. Germline CDR1 and CDR2: SGHAT and FQNNGV. CDR3 nucleotides: TGTGCCAGCAGACAGGGGGTCCCTGAAGCTTTCTTT. Translation: CASRQGVPEAFF. Full variable domain (outside the CDR3, taken from reference TRBV11-2 and TRBJ1-1): EAGVAQSPRYKIIEKRQSVAFWCNPISGHATLYWYQQILGQGPKLLIQFQNNGVVDDSQLPKDRFSAERLKGVDSTLKIQPAKLEDSAVYLCASRQGVPEAFFGQGTRLTVV.

The rearrangement uses TRBV11-3 and TRBJ2-3, with 7 bases aligning to TRBD1. Germline-derived CDR1 and CDR2 are SGHNT and YENEEA. The CDR3 contains 17 residues. V was clipped by 4 bases and J by 6 bases; unmatched bases: 16. This CDR3 is CASSSGPGTAPTDTQYF. The DNA for the CDR3 is TGTGCCAGCAGCTCGGGGCCCGGGACAGCCCCTACGGATACGCAGTATTTT.

J is TRBJ1-2 and V is TRBV2, with unresolved D. The CDR3 has 17 residues. The V gene lost 0 bases and the J gene lost 5 bases, with 19 bases spanning the gap. CDR1 is SNHLY, CDR2 FYNNEI, per germline. DNA for the CDR3: TGTGCCAGCAGTGAAGCGCCGGGTCTACATGATCTTTATGGCTACACCTTC. Translation: CASSEAPGLHDLYGYTF.

The chain recombines TRBV7-8 with TRBJ1-1; D remains unclear. V lost 4 bases and J lost 3, with 12 bases in between. Germline CDR1 reads SGHVS; CDR2 reads FQNEAQ. The CDR3 is 14 residues long. The CDR3 nucleotides are TGTGCCAGCAGCTGGGAGTGGAAGGACACTGAAGCTTTCTTT. Translated: CASSWEWKDTEAFF.

This clone has a single count. Distinct nucleotide sequences in the sample also encode this CDR3. This chain joins TRBV5-4 and TRBJ1-4; 11 bases align to TRBD1. The CDR3 runs 14 residues. The ends lost 4 bases at V and 8 bases at J; junction bases unmatched: 4. Germline V gene data show CDR1 as SGHNT and CDR2 as YYREEE (reference sequence). In nucleotides, the CDR3 is TGTGCCAGCAGCCGGACAGGGGGCGGAGAAAAACTGTTTTTT. This encodes CASSRTGGGEKLFF.

The chain links TRBV30 to TRBJ2-5, with a possible D match to TRBD1 (6 bases). CDR3 length equals 15 residues. Germline V lookup: CDR1 GTSNPN, CDR2 SVGIG (reference sequence). Trimming took 1 base from V and 4 from J, leaving 16 bases between them. The CDR3 DNA sequence: TGTGCCTGGAGTGGACGGTTATTGACAGGAGAGACCCAGTACTTC. Encoded protein: CAWSGRLLTGETQYF.

The rearrangement links TRBV5-1 to TRBJ2-5; tentative D call: TRBD1 (5 bases). Germline loops: CDR1 SGHRS, CDR2 YFSETQ. V was pared by 5 bases and J by 5 bases, with 13 bases between. The CDR3 runs to 13 residues. CDR3 loop: CASSRQLRETQYF. The DNA for the CDR3 is TGCGCCAGCAGTCGACAGCTGCGGGAGACCCAGTACTTC.

V gene TRBV19 combines with J gene TRBJ1-5; D gene ambiguous. The CDR3 covers 15 residues. V was trimmed by 6 bases and J by 0 bases, leaving 12 bases between them. Germline CDR1 and CDR2: LNHDA and SQIVND (reference sequence). This chain's CDR3 is CASSPPGISNQPQHF. In nucleotides, the CDR3 is TGTGCCAGTAGCCCCCCGGGAATTAGCAATCAGCCCCAGCATTTT.

The chain combines TRBV20-1 with TRBJ2-3; 14 bases agree with TRBD2. The V segment lost 3 bases and the J segment 4 bases; nucleotides outside the gene matches: 6. The length of the CDR3 is 16 residues. Germline loops: CDR1 DFQATT, CDR2 SNEGSKA (reference sequence). CDR3 sequence reads: CSASRLAGGVPDTQYF. In DNA, the CDR3 is TGCAGTGCTAGTAGACTAGCGGGGGGGGTCCCAGATACGCAGTATTTT.

V is TRBV6-1 and J is TRBJ2-2; TRBD1 agrees at 9 bases. Germline V gives CDR1 MNHNS, CDR2 SASEGT. This CDR3 contains 15 residues. After removal of 2 bases from V and 7 bases from J, the junction contained 5 bases not matched to a gene. The CDR3 region is CASSERTGASGELFF. As DNA, the CDR3 is TGTGCCAGCAGTGAACGGACAGGGGCCAGCGGGGAGCTGTTTTTT.

This chain connects TRBV5-4 to TRBJ1-2, with D tentatively TRBD1 (5 bases). The V end was cut by 3 bases, the J end by 9 bases, with 12 bases between. Per the germline V gene, CDR1 is SGHNT and CDR2 is YYREEE (reference sequence). This CDR3 has 12 amino acids. In nucleotides, the CDR3 is TGTGCCAGCAGCTACCCCCAGGGCAGCTACACCTTC. Residues: CASSYPQGSYTF.

The chain is built from TRBV3-1 (or the pseudogene TRBV3-2) and TRBJ1-3; D is ambiguous. Looked up from germline, CDR1 is LGHDT and CDR2 is YNNKEL (reference sequence). The CDR3 loop spans 13 amino acids. V lost 6 bases, J lost 5 bases, and 11 bases lay in between. CDR3 bases: TGTGCCAGCAGTGAAACAGCCCGAAACACCATATATTTT. It yields the protein CASSETARNTIYF.